Presented here are 14 T cell receptor beta chains from one specimen sequenced in a study of identical twins. TCRdb reprocessed the 5' RACE reads with MiXCR, giving one entry per CDR3 protein. The top ten clones hold around 8.6% of a sample with 350,000 to 400,000 distinct CDR3 sequences, 9% to 10% of them seen once. The source material was naive T cells sorted from blood. The receptors were sampled from a woman aged 50 to 60 in good health.

This clonotype was counted only a few times. This chain uses TRBV19 with TRBJ2-1; 8 bases map to TRBD2. The germline gives CDR1 LNHDA, CDR2 SQIVND (reference sequence). V dropped 7 bases and J dropped 7; count of bases not matched to a gene: 12. CDR3 length equals 15 residues. The DNA of the CDR3 is TGTGCCAGTAAGCGGGGAGGGACTAGGGGAAATGAGCAGTTCTTC. Its translation is CASKRGGTRGNEQFF.

This clonotype was recorded many times. The V call is TRBV3-1, the J call TRBJ1-4; 7 bases fit TRBD1. The CDR3 is 13 amino acids. Germline assignment: CDR1 LGHDT and CDR2 YNNKEL (reference sequence). V was clipped by 4 bases and J by 7 bases; unmatched bases: 3. The CDR3 reads CASSPTGSEKLFF. DNA of the CDR3: TGTGCCAGCAGCCCGACAGGGAGTGAAAAACTGTTTTTT.

This clonotype was observed at least ten times. This rearrangement joins TRBV5-1 to TRBJ2-1, with 7 bases fitting TRBD2. Germline V gives CDR1 SGHRS, CDR2 YFSETQ. Losses at the gene ends were 1 base for V and 5 bases for J; bases not matched to a gene: 3. There are 14 residues in the CDR3. The CDR3 DNA is TGCGCCAGCAGCTTGCCTAGCGGTAACAATGAGCAGTTCTTC. Protein: CASSLPSGNNEQFF.

J is TRBJ2-5 and V is TRBV2; the D gene could be TRBD1 or TRBD2 (5 bases each). The CDR3 contains 14 residues. V was clipped by 1 base and J by 5 bases, with 11 bases between them. From germline, CDR1 is SNHLY and CDR2 FYNNEI. The CDR3 DNA is TGTGCCAGCAGTGAAGGAGGGGCAGGGGAGACCCAGTACTTC. Protein: CASSEGGAGETQYF.

This sequence joins TRBV3-1 and TRBJ2-1; possible D gene TRBD2, 5 bases. Germline values: CDR1 LGHDT, CDR2 YNNKEL (reference sequence). This CDR3 contains 13 residues. V shed 4 bases and J shed 9 bases, with 13 bases lying between them. The CDR3 loop reads CASSPRENSEQFF. CDR3 sequence (DNA): TGTGCCAGCAGCCCTAGGGAGAATAGTGAGCAGTTCTTC.

This clonotype was seen at least ten times. The chain uses TRBV12-3 or TRBV12-4 and TRBJ1-2, with 9 bases identical to TRBD1. The CDR3 sequence is 14 residues long. The ends lost 5 bases at V and 8 bases at J; junction bases unmatched: 9. CDR3 amino acids: CASSESGTGSGYTF. CDR3 nucleotide sequence: TGTGCCAGCAGTGAATCCGGGACAGGGAGCGGCTACACCTTC.

This clonotype was picked up a small number of times. The genes are TRBV20-1 and TRBJ2-1; D is unresolved. This CDR3 is 14 amino acids long. The germline CDR1 and CDR2 sequences are DFQATT and SNEGSKA (reference sequence). V lost 0 bases to trimming and J lost 5 bases, with 11 bases between them. CDR3 region: CSARDRAVNNEQFF. The CDR3 DNA sequence: TGCAGTGCTAGAGATCGGGCCGTTAACAATGAGCAGTTCTTC.

Only a few counts were recorded for this clonotype. The chain has TRBV4-2 and TRBJ2-2; D not resolved. In germline, CDR1 is LGHNA, CDR2 YNFKEQ. This CDR3 region has 13 residues. V was clipped by 1 base and J by 7 bases, with 7 bases between them. CDR3 DNA sequence: TGTGCCAGCAGCCAAGGAGAGGTCGGGGAGCTGTTTTTT. Translation gives CASSQGEVGELFF.

This clonotype was seen only a few times. The chain joins TRBV7-8 to TRBJ2-1; no clear D gene. V was cut by 2 bases and J by 9 bases, with 11 bases left in between. CDR3 length: 13 amino acids. From germline, CDR1 is SGHVS and CDR2 FQNEAQ. The CDR3 bases are TGTGCCAGCAGCTTAACCCTGGAAAGTGAGCAGTTCTTC. Its translation is CASSLTLESEQFF. Full variable domain (missing parts from reference TRBV7-8 and TRBJ2-1): GAGVSQSPRYKVAKRGQDVALRCDPISGHVSLFWYQQALGQGPEFLTYFQNEAQLDKSGLPSDRFFAERPEGSVSTLKIQRTQQEDSAVYLCASSLTLESEQFFGPGTRLTVL.

This sequence joins TRBV7-2 and TRBJ1-5, with D maybe TRBD1 (6 bases). The ends were cut back, 4 bases at V and 2 bases at J, with 12 bases in the middle. Looked up from germline, CDR1 is SGHTA and CDR2 is FQGNSA. The CDR3 has 15 residues. CDR3 loop: CASSSQGRGNQPQHF. The CDR3 region has the DNA TGTGCCAGCAGCTCACAGGGTCGCGGCAATCAGCCCCAGCATTTT.

The table lists this clonotype with many counts. The gene calls are TRBV29-1 and TRBJ2-5; D ambiguous. The CDR3 spans 12 residues. Germline V CDR1 and CDR2: SQVTM, ANQGSEA. V dropped 3 bases and J dropped 5 bases, with 10 bases sitting between them. The CDR3 nucleotides read TGCAGCGTTGACCAGTCTGGCGAGACCCAGTACTTC. Its translation: CSVDQSGETQYF. Drawing the rest from reference TRBV29-1 and TRBJ2-5, the complete variable domain is SAVISQKPSRDICQRGTSLTIQCQVDSQVTMMFWYRQQPGQSLTLIATANQGSEATYESGFVIDKFPISRPNLTFSTLTVSNMSPEDSSIYLCSVDQSGETQYFGPGTRLLVL.

The J gene is TRBJ2-1, the V gene TRBV5-1; 7 bases line up with TRBD2. Per the germline V gene, CDR1 is SGHRS and CDR2 is YFSETQ. There are 15 residues in the CDR3. V lost 0 bases, J lost 7 bases, and 7 bases stayed unmatched. The CDR3 sequence is CASSLVGGGPNEQFF. The CDR3 bases are TGCGCCAGCAGCTTGGTGGGGGGAGGGCCGAATGAGCAGTTCTTC.

This clonotype was observed a few times. The chain links TRBV6-2 or TRBV6-3 to TRBJ2-3; TRBD2 is a possible D gene (6 bases). The germline V and J ends were trimmed by 7 bases and 9 bases, with 11 bases remaining between them. The CDR3 length is 11 residues. Germline CDR1 and CDR2: MNHEY and SVGEGT. For the CDR3, the DNA is TGTGCCAGCATTCGGGGGAACACGCAGTATTTT. This codes for CASIRGNTQYF.

The V gene is TRBV7-2, the J gene TRBJ2-3; TRBD1 matches 11 bases. Germline V gives CDR1 SGHTA, CDR2 FQGNSA. The CDR3 has 16 residues. The ends lost 3 bases at V and 5 bases at J; junction bases unmatched: 7. CDR3 residues: CASSLDRGPQEDTQYF. The CDR3 DNA is TGTGCCAGCAGCTTGGACAGGGGGCCACAAGAAGATACGCAGTATTTT.